What follows is one TCR beta chain and its context. The antigen is unknown. These data come from a study of CD8 T cells in Susac syndrome. 0.5 to 1 ug RNA was reverse transcribed with random hexamers. TCR beta CDR3 was amplified by immunoSEQ multiplex PCR. This amplification extended across 54 Vbeta and 13 Jbeta segments. TCRdb re-called the immunoSEQ multiplex PCR reads with MiXCR, one entry per CDR3 protein. The table records 200,000 to 250,000 distinct CDR3 sequences, approximately 90% of them present only once. Germline lookup yields CDR1 SGHTA and CDR2 FQGNSA. Trimming left V 5 bases short and J 6 bases short, with 14 bases between. This CDR3 is 13 amino acids long. CD8+ and CD4+ blood T cells underwent TCR beta sequencing. Findings of the study overall: By the study's own acknowledgment, its TCR sequencing and HLA analysis included relatively few individuals.

The chain carries TRBV7-2 and TRBJ2-7; a weak D match, TRBD1 (7 bases). The clonotype comes from a human donor with multiple sclerosis. The specimen was CD8+ T cells from PBMCs. CDR3 sequence (DNA): TGTGCCAGCAGCCCAGGGGGACTTGGCGAGCAGTACTTC. Amino acids: CASSPGGLGEQYF.